This TCR beta chain is drawn from a study of shared clonotypes between healthy human individuals. TCRdb's table, derived via immunoSEQ multiplex PCR, lists solely in-frame clones and lacks some. The repertoire has 900,000 to 1,200,000 clones, 70% to 80% of them found once; the top ten carry around 0.61%. The CDR3 runs 16 residues. V was shortened by 6 bases and J by 3 bases, with 17 bases between the two germline ends. Germline CDR1 SNHLY, CDR2 FYNNEI. The source of this sequence is a man aged 18 to 35 in good health. Some clones in this sample may be carry-over from other donors' samples. The chain is built from TRBV2 and TRBJ1-4, with D tentatively TRBD1 (5 bases). Sequencing was carried out using memory CD4+ T cells from PBMCs. This sample's subset: CD45RA-negative fraction. CDR3 in amino acids: CASRTAGGTANEKLFF. CDR3 bases: TGTGCCAGCAGGACCGCCGGGGGGACTGCTAATGAAAAACTGTTTTTT.